This T cell receptor beta chain derives from a study of blood T cell repertoires in COVID-19. Study information: The United States, Italy and Spain supplied acute and convalescent COVID-19 samples. From T cells, B-cell-depleted T cells, or PBMCs came the material, which was cDNA or gDNA.

Authors' data handling: Amplification of reference gene primers provided the estimated nucleated cell counts. Sequencing was performed with immunoSEQ multiplex PCR; in TCRdb, only in-frame clones are kept and a portion is missing. V, J and clone size are those of that table, while D and trimming were read from the DNA. The data contain under 250,000 clones, approximately 89% of them singletons. The Seattle patients, enrolled during active infection, were followed longitudinally. Germline CDR1 and CDR2: MDHEN and SYDVKM. Between the trimmed V and J ends, which lost 6 bases and 5 bases, there was a span of 16 bases. The CDR3 extends over 14 amino acids.

The source of this sequence is a woman in her twenties or thirties with COVID-19, enrolled during active disease. This sequence joins TRBV28 and TRBJ1-2; TRBD1 might be the D (5 bases). The sequenced material came from peripheral blood. Here the CDR3 reads CASRGGTTGYGYTF. The CDR3 DNA is TGTGCCAGCAGGGGGGGGACCACGGGGTATGGCTACACCTTC.